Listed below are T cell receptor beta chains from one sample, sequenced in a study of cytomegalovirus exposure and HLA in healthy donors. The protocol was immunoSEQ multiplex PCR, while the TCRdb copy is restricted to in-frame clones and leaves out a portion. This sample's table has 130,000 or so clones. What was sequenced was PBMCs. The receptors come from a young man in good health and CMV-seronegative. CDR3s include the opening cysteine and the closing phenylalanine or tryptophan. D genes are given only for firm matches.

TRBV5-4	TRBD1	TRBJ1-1	CASSLGRGPATEAFF	TGTGCCAGCAGCTTGGGGAGGGGGCCGGCCACTGAAGCTTTCTTT
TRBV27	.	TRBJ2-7	CASAVSFSYEQYF	TGTGCCAGCGCCGTCAGTTTCTCCTACGAGCAGTACTTC
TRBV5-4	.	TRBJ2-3	CASSGGSHSTDTQYF	TGTGCCAGCAGCGGAGGGAGCCATAGCACAGATACGCAGTATTTT
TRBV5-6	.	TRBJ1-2	CASSPEGRGYTF	TGTGCCAGCAGCCCGGAGGGACGGGGCTACACCTTC
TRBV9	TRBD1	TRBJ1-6	CASSADQQGSSYNSPLHF	TGTGCCAGCAGCGCCGACCAACAGGGGAGCTCCTATAATTCACCCCTCCACTTT
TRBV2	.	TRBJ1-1	CASSVQSNTEAFF	TGTGCCAGCAGTGTCCAGTCGAACACTGAAGCTTTCTTT
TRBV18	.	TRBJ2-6	CASSGQIPLSGANVLTF	TGTGCCAGCTCCGGACAGATTCCGCTCTCTGGGGCCAACGTCCTGACTTTC
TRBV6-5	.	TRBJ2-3	CASSSAGTVADTQYF	TGTGCCAGCAGTTCAGCGGGTACTGTGGCAGATACGCAGTATTTT
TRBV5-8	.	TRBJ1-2	CASSREERYGYTF	TGTGCCAGCAGCCGGGAGGAGCGCTATGGCTACACCTTC
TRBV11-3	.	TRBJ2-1	CASSSSGASEQFF	TGTGCCAGCAGCTCTTCAGGGGCTAGTGAGCAGTTCTTC
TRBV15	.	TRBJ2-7	CATSRGFGLSEQYF	TGTGCCACCAGCAGAGGGTTTGGGCTATCCGAGCAGTACTTC
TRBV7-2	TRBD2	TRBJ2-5	CASSPGTRAQETQYF	TGTGCCAGCAGCCCTGGGACTAGGGCCCAAGAGACCCAGTACTTC
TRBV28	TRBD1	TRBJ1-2	CASSIGQGGYGYTF	TGTGCCAGCAGTATAGGACAGGGAGGCTATGGCTACACCTTC
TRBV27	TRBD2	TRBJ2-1	CASSLTSGYNEQFF	TGTGCCAGCAGTCTGACTAGCGGGTACAATGAGCAGTTCTTC
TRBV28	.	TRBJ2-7	CASSMEASLTPYF	TGTGCCAGCAGTATGGAGGCATCCCTGACTCCGTACTTC
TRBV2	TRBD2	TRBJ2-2	CASSAVAGGPGGELFF	TGTGCCAGCAGTGCCGTAGCGGGGGGGCCAGGCGGGGAGCTGTTTTTT
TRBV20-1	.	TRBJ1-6	CSATANSPLHF	TGCAGCGCGACAGCAAATTCACCCCTCCACTTT
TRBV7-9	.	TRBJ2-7	CASSPQGRLGEQYF	TGTGCCAGCAGCCCTCAAGGGAGATTAGGCGAGCAGTACTTC
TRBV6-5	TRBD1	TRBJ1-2	CASSYTTGGGYTF	TGTGCCAGCAGTTACACGACAGGGGGTGGCTACACCTTC
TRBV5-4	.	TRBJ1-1	CASSLGSGMGTEAFF	TGTGCCAGCAGCTTGGGAAGCGGGATGGGCACTGAAGCTTTCTTT
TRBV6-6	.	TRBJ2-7	CASSSDRYEQYF	TGTGCCAGCAGTTCCGACAGGTACGAGCAGTACTTC
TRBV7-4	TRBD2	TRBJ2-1	CASSPPGAGGPDEQFF	TGTGCCAGCAGCCCCCCAGGGGCGGGAGGGCCCGATGAGCAGTTCTTC
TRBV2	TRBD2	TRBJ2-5	CASSRGGAETQYF	TGTGCCAGCTCACGCGGGGGGGCAGAGACCCAGTACTTC
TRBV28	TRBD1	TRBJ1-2	CASSPPYRGDYGYTF	TGTGCCAGCAGTCCGCCGTACAGGGGGGACTATGGCTACACCTTC
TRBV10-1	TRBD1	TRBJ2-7	CASRGTPGGMVYEQYF	TGCGCCAGCAGAGGCACCCCAGGGGGCATGGTGTACGAGCAGTACTTC
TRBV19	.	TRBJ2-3	CASSIESGRFTDTQYF	TGTGCCAGTAGTATAGAGAGCGGACGCTTCACAGATACGCAGTATTTT
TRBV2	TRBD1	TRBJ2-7	CASSDTYPGQGASQYF	TGTGCCAGCAGTGATACTTACCCGGGACAGGGGGCGTCGCAGTACTTC
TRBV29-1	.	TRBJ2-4	CSVRDAKNIQYF	TGCAGCGTCAGGGATGCCAAAAACATTCAGTACTTC
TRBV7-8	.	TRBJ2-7	CASNPTGSSYEQYF	TGTGCCAGCAACCCTACAGGGAGCTCCTACGAGCAGTACTTC
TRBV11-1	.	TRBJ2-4	CASSPRNSGGSMNIQYF	TGTGCCAGCAGCCCCCGGAACTCGGGGGGCAGTATGAACATTCAGTACTTC
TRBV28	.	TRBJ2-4	CASRPLGPVSDIQYF	TGTGCCAGCAGGCCTTTGGGGCCAGTATCGGACATTCAGTACTTC
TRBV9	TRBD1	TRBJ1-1	CASSPGGSTEAFF	TGTGCCAGCAGCCCAGGGGGGAGCACTGAAGCTTTCTTT
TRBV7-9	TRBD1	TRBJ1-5	CASSLDRGPGNQPQHF	TGTGCCAGCAGCCTAGACAGGGGTCCGGGCAATCAGCCCCAGCATTTT
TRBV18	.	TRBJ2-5	CASSPPARETQYF	TGTGCCAGCTCACCACCGGCCCGAGAGACCCAGTACTTC
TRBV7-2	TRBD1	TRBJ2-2	CASSLDRGIITGELFF	TGTGCCAGCAGCTTAGACAGGGGGATAATCACCGGGGAGCTGTTTTTT
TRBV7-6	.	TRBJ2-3	CASSPEGPYTDTQYF	TGTGCCAGCAGCCCGGAGGGCCCTTACACAGATACGCAGTATTTT
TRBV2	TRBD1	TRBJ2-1	CASRTDREAPNEQFF	TGTGCCAGCAGGACGGACAGGGAGGCCCCCAATGAGCAGTTCTTC
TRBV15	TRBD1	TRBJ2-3	CATSKTGTGASGATDTQYF	TGTGCCACCAGCAAAACCGGGACAGGGGCCTCGGGGGCTACCGATACGCAGTATTTT
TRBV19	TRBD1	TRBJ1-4	CASSHTPTGTNEKLFF	TGTGCCAGTAGCCATACCCCGACAGGGACTAATGAAAAACTGTTTTTT
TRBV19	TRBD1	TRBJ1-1	CASSITGGAGAAFF	TGTGCCAGTAGTATAACAGGGGGCGCGGGTGCAGCTTTCTTT
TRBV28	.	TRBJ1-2	CASSFGGWGYTF	TGTGCCAGCAGTTTTGGGGGCTGGGGCTACACCTTC
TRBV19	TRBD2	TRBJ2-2	CASSLAGNGELFF	TGTGCCAGTAGTCTAGCGGGTAACGGGGAGCTGTTTTTT
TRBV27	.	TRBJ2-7	CASSLGGASSYEQYF	TGTGCCAGCAGTTTGGGGGGGGCTAGCTCCTACGAGCAGTACTTC
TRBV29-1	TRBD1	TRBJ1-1	CSGRQGGNTEAFF	TGCAGCGGTCGACAGGGGGGGAACACTGAAGCTTTCTTT
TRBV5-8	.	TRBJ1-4	CASSFGASTNEKLFF	TGTGCCAGCAGCTTTGGAGCATCAACTAATGAAAAACTGTTTTTT
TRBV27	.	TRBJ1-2	CASSREGLNNGYTF	TGTGCCAGCAGTCGTGAGGGTTTAAACAACGGCTACACCTTC
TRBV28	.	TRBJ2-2	CAIGLTQGTGELFF	TGTGCCATTGGCCTGACACAGGGAACCGGGGAGCTGTTTTTT
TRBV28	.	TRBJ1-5	CASSLPGAGQPQHF	TGTGCCAGCAGTTTGCCAGGGGCGGGTCAGCCCCAGCATTTT
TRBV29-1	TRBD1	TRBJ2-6	CSVAVGRGQSGANVLTF	TGCAGCGTTGCGGTCGGCAGGGGGCAATCTGGGGCCAACGTCCTGACTTTC
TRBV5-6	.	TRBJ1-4	CASSAGAWTAMEKLFF	TGTGCCAGCAGCGCGGGGGCTTGGACCGCTATGGAAAAACTGTTTTTT
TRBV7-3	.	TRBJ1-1	CASSNYRSLNTEALF	TGTGCCAGCAGCAACTACAGGAGTTTGAACACTGAAGCTCTCTTT